Sequencing of this T cell receptor (beta chain) was carried out in a study of human T cells and chemical hapten exposure. General study results and limits: Controls formed significantly fewer large CDR3 similarity clusters than expanded TCRs did.

A word on this clonotype: The antigen is unknown.

For the library, individual cDNA molecules each received unique molecular identifiers. Authors' analysis steps: A per-sample median of around 91,000 TCRs was observed, with counts ranging from about 20,000 to 690,600. Using its own MiXCR run on the RACE reads, TCRdb lists one record per CDR3 protein. TCRdb's processing, not the study's, gives the V and J calls here. Altogether around 42,000 distinct CDR3 sequences are present, around an eighth being singletons, with the ten largest covering over 5.5%. The CDR3 extends over 12 amino acids. The V end was cut by 6 bases, the J end by 4 bases, with 10 bases between. The germline CDR1 and CDR2 sequences are SGHDN and FVKESK. Time point noted: pre-sensitization, week 0. Treatment specified: therapeutic diphenylcyclopropenone sensitization with weekly scalp DPC. Participating donors were patients with alopecia, aged 18 to 70 years, considered appropriate candidates for DPC.

The J gene is TRBJ2-7, the V gene TRBV14, with TRBD2 as a possible D gene (6 bases). Sequenced here: whole blood, sampled in connection with sensitization to the hapten diphenylcyclopropenone (DPC). The clonotype originates from a woman aged 30 to 39 with alopecia areata. Some clones in this sample may be carry-over from other donors' samples. The CDR3 DNA sequence: TGTGCCAGCAGTCGGGGGAAGTACGAGCAGTACTTC. Residues: CASSRGKYEQYF.